This T cell receptor (beta chain) was recovered during a study of blood T cell repertoires in COVID-19. Looking at the study overall: Sample material is recorded as cDNA or gDNA derived from T cells, B-cell-depleted T cells, or PBMCs.

Using immunoSEQ multiplex PCR, the repertoire was profiled, and TCRdb retains in-frame clones only, with some absent. The profile shows under 150,000 clones, around 63% of them singletons. Germline-derived CDR1 and CDR2 are MDHEN and SYDVKM. This CDR3 has 13 residues. Trimming took 6 bases from V and 0 from J, leaving 9 bases between them. This clone was observed a few times. The sequencing sample was made of peripheral blood. The V call is TRBV28, the J call TRBJ2-7; D might be TRBD1 (6 bases). The receptor was isolated from a woman in her seventies with acute or convalescent COVID-19. The CDR3 spells CASRGQFSYEQYF. The CDR3, as DNA: TGTGCCAGCAGAGGACAGTTCTCCTACGAGCAGTACTTC.